This entry lists 19 T cell receptor beta chains sequenced from one sample in a study of cytomegalovirus exposure and HLA in healthy donors. PCR primers comprised 60 Vbeta and 13 Jbeta primers. TCRdb keeps only in-frame clones here, not all; method: immunoSEQ multiplex PCR. Of 120,000 or so clones listed, about three quarters are singletons. The sequenced material came from PBMCs. The receptors here all came from a woman aged 60-75 years in good health and CMV-seropositive.

This clone was detected only a few times. This chain connects TRBV6-5 to TRBJ1-1; tentatively, D is TRBD1 (5 bases). Per germline, CDR1 MNHEY and CDR2 SVGAGI. V was clipped by 8 bases and J by 1 base, with 8 bases between them. The CDR3 runs 12 residues. The CDR3 DNA follows: TGTGCCAGCCGGACACCGAACACTGAAGCTTTCTTT. It specifies CASRTPNTEAFF.

The CDR3 DNA follows: TGTGCCAGCAGCTTAACGGCGGGGGCTTCTGGAAACACCATATATTTT. This sequence encodes CASSLTAGASGNTIYF. The rearrangement links TRBV7-3 to TRBJ1-3; D is perhaps TRBD1 (6 bases). The CDR3 has 16 residues. The germline V gene has CDR1 SGHTA and CDR2 FQGTGA. Trimming took off 0 bases at V and 1 base at J, with 10 bases between the two ends.

The V and J genes are TRBV9 and TRBJ2-1; 12 nucleotides agree with TRBD2. The CDR3 loop spans 15 amino acids. V shed 4 bases, J shed 8 bases, and the junction held 7 bases outside the gene matches. Germline CDR1 SGDLS, CDR2 YYNGEE. The CDR3 reads CASSPRLAGDDEQFF. The DNA for the CDR3 is TGTGCCAGCAGCCCCCGACTAGCGGGAGATGATGAGCAGTTCTTC.

The gene calls are TRBV7-7 and TRBJ1-1; the D gene is possibly TRBD1 (6 bases). This CDR3 region has 13 residues. V shed 5 bases and J shed 1 base, with 8 bases lying between them. CDR1 is SSHAT and CDR2 is FNYEAQ in the germline V gene (reference sequence). The CDR3 loop is CASSVDRNTEAFF. In nucleotides, the CDR3 is TGTGCCAGCAGCGTGGACAGGAACACTGAAGCTTTCTTT.

In DNA, the CDR3 is TGTGCCAGCAGCCAGGTTATTGGGACTAGCGGATCCCAACCCTACGAGCAGTACTTC. This gives the protein CASSQVIGTSGSQPYEQYF. This chain links TRBV4-2 with TRBJ2-7; 11 nucleotides match TRBD2. The CDR3 is made up of 19 amino acids. Trimming took 3 bases from V and 2 from J; bases not matched to a gene: 15. From germline, CDR1 is LGHNA and CDR2 YNFKEQ.

The rearrangement joins TRBV10-1 to TRBJ2-7; 7 nucleotides line up with TRBD2. This CDR3 is 15 amino acids long. Unmatched junction bases numbered 3, after V lost 0 bases and J lost 1 base. Germline V lookup: CDR1 WNHNN, CDR2 SYGVQD (reference sequence). The CDR3 sequence: CASSESSGESYEQYF. CDR3 DNA: TGCGCCAGCAGTGAGTCAAGCGGGGAATCCTACGAGCAGTACTTC.

The gene calls are TRBV6-1 and TRBJ1-4; 9 bases fit TRBD1. The CDR3 totals 14 residues. With V trimmed by 8 bases and J by 2 bases, 3 bases remained unmatched. In germline, CDR1 is MNHNS, CDR2 SASEGT. The CDR3 bases are TGTGCCAGCCTGACAGGGGGGACTAATGAAAAACTGTTTTTT. It is translated as CASLTGGTNEKLFF.

This chain connects TRBV7-6 to TRBJ2-1; D unclear. Germline V gene lookup returns CDR1 SGHVS and CDR2 FNYEAQ. The CDR3 is 14 amino acids. Trimming removed 3 bases at V and 8 bases at J, with 14 bases between. Here the CDR3 reads CASSFPKYNDEQFF. For the CDR3, the DNA is TGTGCCAGCAGCTTTCCGAAGTACAATGATGAGCAGTTCTTC.

For this clone: Mismatch with germline at one junction end may stem from a read error. This chain links TRBV30 with TRBJ1-1, with 7 positions matching TRBD1. Germline V gene data show CDR1 as GTSNPN and CDR2 as SVGIG (reference sequence). The length of the CDR3 is 13 residues. The CDR3, as DNA: TGTGCCCGGAGTGTACAGGGGATCGCTGAAGCTTTCTTT. Protein: CARSVQGIAEAFF.

The genes are TRBV18 and TRBJ2-7; possibly TRBD2 for D (5 bases). Germline V gives CDR1 KGHSH, CDR2 LQKENI. V gave up 0 bases and J gave up 7 bases, with 16 bases separating them. The CDR3 is made up of 15 amino acids. The CDR3: CASSPPASRLGEQYF. The CDR3 region has the DNA TGTGCCAGCTCACCACCTGCTAGCCGCCTAGGGGAGCAGTACTTC.

V usage is TRBV18 and J usage is TRBJ2-2, with D unclear. The V end lost 2 bases, the J end lost 1 base, and 8 bases lay between the germline ends. This CDR3 has 15 amino acids. The germline CDR1 and CDR2 sequences are KGHSH and LQKENI. The CDR3 DNA is TGTGCCAGCTCACCATCGCGAATGAACACCGGGGAGCTGTTTTTT. Its protein is CASSPSRMNTGELFF.

This clone has a single count. The chain recombines TRBV29-1 with TRBJ2-7; 7 bases fit TRBD1. J was trimmed by 3 bases and V by 2 bases; bases with no gene match: 1. This CDR3 has 12 residues. Germline V lookup: CDR1 SQVTM, CDR2 ANQGSEA. CDR3 in DNA: TGCAGCGTTGAAAGACAGGGCTACGAGCAGTACTTC. Amino acid sequence: CSVERQGYEQYF.

The chain is built from TRBV4-1 and TRBJ2-3; D is unresolved. The germline V gene has CDR1 MGHRA and CDR2 YSYEKL. The V end lost 0 bases, the J end lost 4 bases, and 8 bases lay between the germline ends. This CDR3 contains 14 residues. CDR3 bases: TGCGCCAGCAGCCAAGATCGAGTCGCAGATACGCAGTATTTT. It yields the protein CASSQDRVADTQYF.

The V call is TRBV16, the J call TRBJ1-2; D not certain. The germline V gene has CDR1 KGHSY and CDR2 FQNENV. Trimming pared 2 bases from V and 4 bases from J, leaving 8 bases between. The length of the CDR3 is 13 residues. The CDR3 is CASSQDTSYGYTF. CDR3 in DNA: TGTGCCAGCAGCCAAGACACCTCCTATGGCTACACCTTC.

This chain joins TRBV27 and TRBJ1-4; weak D call: TRBD1 (6 bases). The CDR3 has 16 amino acids. CDR1 MNHEY and CDR2 SMNVEV come from the germline V gene (reference sequence). Trimming left V 6 bases short and J 0 bases short, with 14 bases between. The CDR3 nucleotides read TGTGCCAGCAGAAGTTACAGGGAAGCAACTAATGAAAAACTGTTTTTT. This codes for CASRSYREATNEKLFF.

CDR3 region: CASSVDPSRYRGNTEAFF. The DNA for the CDR3 is TGTGCCAGCAGCGTAGACCCGTCCCGGTACAGGGGCAACACTGAAGCTTTCTTT. This chain joins TRBV9 and TRBJ1-1, with 7 positions matching TRBD1. The V segment lost 0 bases and the J segment 2 bases; nucleotides outside the gene matches: 13. The CDR3 is made up of 18 amino acids. The germline V gene has CDR1 SGDLS and CDR2 YYNGEE.

V and J are TRBV19 and TRBJ2-7; 10 nucleotides agree with TRBD2. With V trimmed by 6 bases and J by 5 bases, 10 bases remained unmatched. Germline V gives CDR1 LNHDA, CDR2 SQIVND (reference sequence). This CDR3 has 15 amino acids. The CDR3 DNA reads as TGTGCCAGTAGCTCCGGACTAGCGGCTTCCCACGAGCAGTACTTC. This gives the protein CASSSGLAASHEQYF.

The chain has TRBV18 and TRBJ2-3; D is perhaps TRBD2 (5 bases). Germline V gives CDR1 KGHSH, CDR2 LQKENI. The CDR3 is made up of 14 amino acids. V was pared by 3 bases and J by 1 base, with 8 bases between. CDR3 DNA sequence: TGTGCCAGCTCACCTACAGCGGGCACAGATACGCAGTATTTT. It yields the protein CASSPTAGTDTQYF.

This chain links TRBV4-2 with TRBJ2-1; D might be TRBD2 (5 bases). The CDR3 has 16 residues. The V and J ends lost 1 base and 3 bases respectively, with 13 bases between them. The V gene's germline CDR1 is LGHNA and CDR2 YNFKEQ. CDR3 in DNA: TGTGCCAGCAGCCAAGGGGCGGGCCCCTTCTACAATGAGCAGTTCTTC. Translation: CASSQGAGPFYNEQFF.